This TCR beta chain appears in the sequencing data of a study of blood T cell repertoires in COVID-19. Study-wide background: Both acute and convalescent COVID-19 samples were obtained from the United States, Italy and Spain. Nucleic acid was either cDNA or gDNA, and it came from T cells, B-cell-depleted T cells, or PBMCs.

V lost 1 base to trimming and J lost 6 bases; unmatched junction nucleotides: 9. The CDR3 runs to 16 residues. The V gene's germline CDR1 is SGHNT and CDR2 YYREEE (reference sequence). Source study methods: Amplifying reference gene primers gave estimates of nucleated cell counts. Using immunoSEQ multiplex PCR, the repertoire was profiled, and TCRdb retains in-frame clones only, with some absent. From that table come the V and J calls and clone size; the DNA was used to work out D and trimming. The sample includes some 48,000 clones, 86% of them seen just once. The chain recombines TRBV5-4 with TRBJ2-1; 8 bases align to TRBD2. This sequence was found in a human donor in a cohort sampled during active COVID-19. The sample was peripheral blood. CDR3: CASSLRVSSGINEQFF. The CDR3 DNA follows: TGTGCCAGCAGCTTGCGCGTTAGTAGCGGGATCAATGAGCAGTTCTTC.